What follows describes a single T cell receptor (beta chain). Antigen unknown. The template used for profiling TCR beta VDJ and CDR3 was genomic DNA. MiXCR was run by TCRdb on the reads, yielding one entry per CDR3 protein. The table has 120,000 or so distinct CDR3 sequences, roughly 55% seen once. This sample was included in a study of CD8+CD57+ T cells in acquired aplastic anemia. Those patients picked for sequencing had displayed CD8+CD57+ cell expansion on flow cytometry. Trimming stripped 4 bases from V and 0 bases from J, with 10 bases between. The CDR3 length is 15 residues. Germline values: CDR1 MGHDK, CDR2 SYGVNS. Regarding the study as a whole: About 30 CD8+ CDR3 sequences occurred in both the patients and the controls.

The chain uses TRBV25-1 and TRBJ1-5; the D is unclear. The specimen sequenced was sorted CD4+, CD8+, or CD8+CD57+ T cells (not recorded which) from PBMCs. The receptor comes from a human donor with aplastic anemia. CDR3 sequence reads: CASSGVGYSNQPQHF. CDR3 in DNA: TGTGCCAGCAGTGGGGTGGGGTATAGCAATCAGCCCCAGCATTTT.